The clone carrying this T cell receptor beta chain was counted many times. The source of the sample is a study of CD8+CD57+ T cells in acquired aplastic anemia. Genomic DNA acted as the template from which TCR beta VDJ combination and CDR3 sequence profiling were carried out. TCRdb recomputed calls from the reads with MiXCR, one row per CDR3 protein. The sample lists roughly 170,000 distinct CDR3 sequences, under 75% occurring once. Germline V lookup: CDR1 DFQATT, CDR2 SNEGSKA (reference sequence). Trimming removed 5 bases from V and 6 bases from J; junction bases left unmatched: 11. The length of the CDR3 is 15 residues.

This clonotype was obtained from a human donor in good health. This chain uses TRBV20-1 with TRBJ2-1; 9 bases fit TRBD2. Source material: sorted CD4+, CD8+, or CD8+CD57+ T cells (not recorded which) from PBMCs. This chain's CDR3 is CSAPYPGLARNEQFF. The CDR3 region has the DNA TGCAGTGCTCCGTACCCGGGACTAGCACGCAATGAGCAGTTCTTC.